This TCR beta chain was observed in a study of shared clonotypes between healthy human individuals. Across the whole study: Samples came from a couple of female and a few male donors aged 18 to 49. Study-level findings and limits: Researchers found naive subsets generally carried larger estimated richness than memory subsets. Compared with clonotypes that all four donors shared, non-shared clonotypes had lower generation probabilities. Between a few donors, naive CD4 clonotypes were shared at a level of around 4.9%.

Profiling relied on immunoSEQ multiplex PCR, and the TCRdb table lists in-frame clones only, not all of them. Of about 320,000 clones in the sample, over 75% were seen once. The V and J ends lost 3 bases and 3 bases respectively, with 7 bases between them. Germline CDR1 reads SGHNT; CDR2 reads YYREEE (reference sequence). CDR3 size: 12 residues. As concerns this clone: Its specificity is not known.

This receptor was identified in a man aged 18 to 29 in good health. V is TRBV5-4 and J is TRBJ2-7, with TRBD2 as a possible D gene (5 bases). What was sequenced was memory CD8+ T cells sorted from blood. Subset meaning: CD45RO+ cells pooled with CCR7-negative TemRA cells. CDR3 region: CASSSGDYEQYF. CDR3 in DNA: TGTGCCAGCAGCTCCGGGGACTACGAGCAGTACTTC. Combining the CDR3 with reference TRBV5-4 and TRBJ2-7 gives the whole variable domain ETGVTQSPTHLIKTRGQQVTLRCSSQSGHNTVSWYQQALGQGPQFIFQYYREEENGRGNFPPRFSGLQFPNYSSELNVNALELDDSALYLCASSSGDYEQYFGPGTRLTVT.